A single sample is the source of the 28 T cell receptor beta chains below, sequenced in a study of T cell responses to AZD1222 COVID-19 vaccine. The assay was immunoSEQ multiplex PCR, and TCRdb's table has in-frame clones only and misses some. The table records approximately 100,000 clones, over 75% of them present only once. The material sequenced was peripheral blood, taken on day 0 of AZD1222 vaccination. These TCRs come from an adult in good health.

V is TRBV27 and J is TRBJ1-4; D remains ambiguous. This CDR3 has 15 residues. The germline CDR1 and CDR2 sequences are MNHEY and SMNVEV (reference sequence). The V and J ends lost 3 bases and 0 bases respectively, with 8 bases between them. CDR3 in amino acids: CASSFGVATNEKLFF. DNA for the CDR3: TGTGCCAGCAGTTTCGGAGTTGCAACTAATGAAAAACTGTTTTTT.

V gene TRBV18 combines with J gene TRBJ2-7; D not resolved. The CDR3 is 15 amino acids. CDR1 and CDR2 from the germline V gene are KGHSH and LQKENI. V dropped 0 bases and J dropped 2 bases, with 11 bases sitting between them. The CDR3 sequence: CASSPPAGDTYEQYF. The CDR3 DNA reads as TGTGCCAGCTCACCACCGGCAGGCGATACCTACGAGCAGTACTTC.

The chain links TRBV13 to TRBJ2-5; weak D call: TRBD2 (6 bases). Germline V gives CDR1 PRHDT, CDR2 FYEKMQ (reference sequence). Trimming took off 0 bases at V and 4 bases at J, with 9 bases between the two ends. This CDR3 is built from 14 residues. The CDR3 spells CASSLGRRGETQYF. CDR3 nucleotide sequence: TGTGCCAGCAGCTTAGGCCGGAGGGGAGAGACCCAGTACTTC.

This chain joins TRBV13 and TRBJ2-1, with TRBD2 as a possible D gene (6 bases). The V gene's germline CDR1 is PRHDT and CDR2 FYEKMQ (reference sequence). CDR3 length: 16 amino acids. V shed 5 bases and J shed 5 bases, with 19 bases lying between them. CDR3 sequence reads: CASSPGFGSGNNEQFF. The CDR3 nucleotides read TGTGCCAGCAGCCCCGGGTTTGGTAGCGGAAACAATGAGCAGTTCTTC.

This clone has more than one count but fewer than ten. The V gene is TRBV6-5, the J gene TRBJ1-2; D possibly corresponds to TRBD1 (5 bases). V lost 2 bases to trimming and J lost 6 bases, with 16 bases between them. Germline CDR1 and CDR2: MNHEY and SVGAGI. The CDR3 runs to 15 residues. The CDR3 DNA is TGTGCCAGCAGTTACGTTATGCAGGGTAATCATGGCTACACCTTC. It yields the protein CASSYVMQGNHGYTF.

This clone has only one observation. The chain combines TRBV5-1 with TRBJ1-5; no clear D gene. Germline-derived CDR1 and CDR2 are SGHRS and YFSETQ. The CDR3 sequence is 16 residues long. The ends were cut back, 0 bases at V and 3 bases at J, with 13 bases in the middle. CDR3 protein: CASSLAQRLDNQPQHF. The DNA for the CDR3 is TGCGCCAGCAGCTTGGCCCAGCGCTTGGACAATCAGCCCCAGCATTTT. Supplemented by reference TRBV5-1 and TRBJ1-5, the full variable domain reads KAGVTQTPRYLIKTRGQQVTLSCSPISGHRSVSWYQQTPGQGLQFLFEYFSETQRNKGNFPGRFSGRQFSNSRSEMNVSTLELGDSALYLCASSLAQRLDNQPQHFGDGTRLSIL.

The rearrangement uses TRBV7-9 and TRBJ2-3; no definite D call. Germline V gene sequence: CDR1 SEHNR, CDR2 FQNEAQ (reference sequence). This CDR3 comprises 14 residues. V was clipped by 1 base and J by 1 base, with 6 bases between them. The CDR3 reads CASSLGGRTDTQYF. The CDR3 DNA reads TGTGCCAGCAGCTTAGGGGGTCGCACAGATACGCAGTATTTT.

The chain uses TRBV11-3 and TRBJ2-1; D is tentatively TRBD1 or TRBD2 (5 bases each). V was trimmed by 5 bases and J by 6 bases, leaving 20 bases between them. This CDR3 is built from 16 residues. The V gene's germline CDR1 is SGHNT and CDR2 YENEEA. CDR3 amino acids: CASSPTRDGTFNEQFF. CDR3 DNA: TGTGCCAGCAGCCCTACTCGCGACGGGACCTTCAATGAGCAGTTCTTC.

The rearrangement joins TRBV7-2 to TRBJ2-1, with 11 nucleotides matching TRBD2. J was trimmed by 6 bases and V by 5 bases; bases with no gene match: 6. Germline CDR1 SGHTA, CDR2 FQGNSA. The CDR3 is 15 residues long. The CDR3 sequence: CASSLLAGGRNEQFF. The CDR3 bases are TGTGCCAGCAGCCTTTTAGCGGGGGGGCGCAATGAGCAGTTCTTC.

The rearrangement links TRBV6-4 to TRBJ1-5, with D possibly being TRBD1 (5 bases). The germline gives CDR1 MRHNA, CDR2 SNTAGT. Trimming left V 3 bases short and J 0 bases short, with 9 bases between. The CDR3 has 15 residues. The CDR3 nucleotides read TGTGCCAGCAGTGAAGGACACCTTAGCAATCAGCCCCAGCATTTT. Translating gives CASSEGHLSNQPQHF.

This clone was observed a few times. The V gene is TRBV7-9, the J gene TRBJ2-7; D unclear. There are 12 residues in the CDR3. The germline V gene encodes CDR1 SEHNR and CDR2 FQNEAQ (reference sequence). V was clipped by 4 bases and J by 3 bases, with 7 bases between them. The CDR3 bases are TGTGCCAGCAGCTCAATATACTACGAGCAGTACTTC. Its protein is CASSSIYYEQYF.

This sequence joins TRBV15 and TRBJ2-7, with D tentatively TRBD2 (6 bases). This CDR3 is built from 14 residues. Germline V gives CDR1 LNHNV, CDR2 YYDKDF (reference sequence). V lost 5 bases and J 1 base, leaving 12 bases between the germline ends. The CDR3 protein is CATSASGGSYEQYF. CDR3 bases: TGTGCCACCAGCGCCAGTGGGGGGTCCTACGAGCAGTACTTC.

The V call is TRBV3-1 (or the pseudogene TRBV3-2), the J call TRBJ2-1, with D possibly TRBD2 on 6 matching bases. This CDR3 is 19 amino acids long. Germline V gives CDR1 LGHDT, CDR2 YNNKEL (reference sequence). V gave up 0 bases and J gave up 3 bases, with 21 bases separating them. The CDR3 region is CASSQEPSSGGLYYNEQFF. Written as DNA, the CDR3 is TGTGCCAGCAGCCAAGAGCCGAGTAGTGGGGGGTTATACTACAATGAGCAGTTCTTC.

CDR3 loop: CASRGQGREKLFF. CDR3 nucleotides: TGTGCCAGCAGAGGACAGGGTCGCGAAAAACTGTTTTTT. The J gene is TRBJ1-4, the V gene TRBV25-1; 8 bases are a match to TRBD1. Germline loops: CDR1 MGHDK, CDR2 SYGVNS. The CDR3 is 13 residues long. V was clipped by 6 bases and J by 8 bases; unmatched bases: 5.

The DNA of the CDR3 is TGCGCCAGCAACGGACAGGGGGGACGCATGAACACTGAAGCTTTCTTT. Translation: CASNGQGGRMNTEAFF. This rearrangement joins TRBV10-2 to TRBJ1-1; 10 nucleotides align to TRBD1. CDR1 is WSHSY and CDR2 is SAAADI in the germline V gene. This CDR3 has 16 residues. The junction had 8 bases not matched to a gene; V was cut back by 7 bases and J by 0 bases.

To note about this clone: No conserved phenylalanine or tryptophan is present at the end of the CDR3, so a read error is the likely explanation. The chain uses TRBV4-1 and TRBJ1-6; D gene unclear. CDR1 MGHRA and CDR2 YSYEKL come from the germline V gene. V was shortened by 0 bases and J by 13 bases, with 19 bases between the two germline ends. The CDR3 is 16 residues long. The CDR3 bases are TGCGCCAGCAGCCAAGATCCCCCCGACGGGCTGGGGCCCCTCCACCTT. As protein: CASSQDPPDGLGPLHL.

The V gene is TRBV7-9, the J gene TRBJ1-2; D gene ambiguous. V lost 1 base and J lost 6, with 9 bases in between. This CDR3 is built from 13 residues. The germline gives CDR1 SEHNR, CDR2 FQNEAQ (reference sequence). The CDR3 region is CASSLGSYDGYTF. The CDR3, as DNA: TGTGCCAGCAGCTTAGGGTCCTATGATGGCTACACCTTC.

The chain links TRBV19 to TRBJ1-2; 12 nucleotides line up with TRBD1. CDR3 length: 15 amino acids. V was pared by 3 bases and J by 4 bases, with 3 bases of the junction left unmatched. CDR1 and CDR2 from the germline V gene are LNHDA and SQIVND (reference sequence). The CDR3, as DNA: TGTGCCAGTAGTATGGGACAGGGGGCGGCCTATGGCTACACCTTC. It yields the protein CASSMGQGAAYGYTF.

This clone was seen a handful of times. The chain is built from TRBV2 and TRBJ1-1, with 9 bases lining up with TRBD1. The CDR3 extends over 14 amino acids. Germline CDR1 SNHLY, CDR2 FYNNEI. V was pared by 6 bases and J by 6 bases, with 8 bases of the junction left unmatched. The CDR3 region has the DNA TGTGCCAGCAGCGCCCCGGGACAGGGCCCTGAAGCTTTCTTT. Translated: CASSAPGQGPEAFF.

This chain uses TRBV21-1 with TRBJ2-1; the DNA was not used to check the table's D call, TRBD2. TRBV21-1 is noted as a pseudogene. CDR3 size: 21 residues. The CDR3, as DNA: TGTGCCAGCAGCAAAGCGCATAAGTTGGCTAGCGGGGAGGACTCCTACAATGAGCAGTTCTTC. This translates into CASSKAHKLASGEDSYNEQFF.

Only a few counts were recorded for this clone. The CDR3 DNA is TGTGCCAGCAGTTACTCGGGCGTAACAAATCAGCCCCAGCATTTT. Protein sequence: CASSYSGVTNQPQHF. The chain has TRBV6-5 and TRBJ1-5; D ambiguous. V lost 0 bases to trimming and J lost 4 bases, with 10 bases between them. The CDR3 loop spans 15 amino acids. Germline V gene data show CDR1 as MNHEY and CDR2 as SVGAGI.

The V call is TRBV5-1, the J call TRBJ2-2, with a possible D match to TRBD2 (6 bases). The V gene's germline CDR1 is SGHRS and CDR2 YFSETQ. The ends were cut back, 4 bases at V and 4 bases at J, with 20 bases in the middle. The CDR3 totals 17 residues. The CDR3 nucleotides are TGCGCCAGCAGCCCGGGAGTGGCGGGCGACCTCACCGGGGAGCTGTTTTTT. This codes for CASSPGVAGDLTGELFF.

The CDR3 DNA reads TGTGCCAGCAGTCGGGTGGTTGTTGACAGTCCTGCCTATGGCTACACCTTC. Its translation: CASSRVVVDSPAYGYTF. The chain joins TRBV28 to TRBJ1-2, with D possibly TRBD1 on 5 matching bases. Germline V gives CDR1 MDHEN, CDR2 SYDVKM. V shed 5 bases and J shed 4 bases, with 23 bases lying between them. The CDR3 is made up of 17 amino acids.

This chain joins TRBV11-2 and TRBJ1-1, with D tentatively TRBD1 (5 bases). Germline assignment: CDR1 SGHAT and CDR2 FQNNGV. V was shortened by 5 bases and J by 4 bases, with 14 bases between the two germline ends. CDR3 size: 14 residues. DNA of the CDR3: TGTGCCAGCAGCGTCCGGCCGGGGGGCACTGAAGCTTTCTTT. It yields the protein CASSVRPGGTEAFF.

The chain is built from TRBV19 and TRBJ2-7; 11 bases map to TRBD1. CDR3 length equals 13 residues. V was clipped by 8 bases and J by 2 bases; unmatched bases: 2. Germline lookup yields CDR1 LNHDA and CDR2 SQIVND (reference sequence). The CDR3, as DNA: TGTGCCAGTGGGGACAGGGGGACCTACGAGCAGTACTTC. Translated: CASGDRGTYEQYF. Looking up the rest from reference TRBV19 and TRBJ2-7 gives the full variable domain: DGGITQSPKYLFRKEGQNVTLSCEQNLNHDAMYWYRQDPGQGLRLIYYSQIVNDFQKGDIAEGYSVSREKKESFPLTVTSAQKNPTAFYLCASGDRGTYEQYFGPGTRLTVT.

This rearrangement joins TRBV19 to TRBJ2-5; TRBD1 might be the D (5 bases). The CDR3 length is 14 residues. Germline CDR1 is LNHDA and CDR2 is SQIVND (reference sequence). V was shortened by 3 bases and J by 2 bases, with 10 bases between the two germline ends. This CDR3 reads CASSIGRVQETQYF. CDR3 sequence (DNA): TGTGCCAGTAGTATCGGCAGGGTGCAAGAGACCCAGTACTTC.

The genes are TRBV7-8 and TRBJ1-2, with TRBD1 identical over 9 bases. Trimming at V came to 0 bases and at J to 6 bases, leaving 20 bases not matched to a gene. CDR3 size: 20 residues. CDR1 is SGHVS, CDR2 FQNEAQ, per germline. The CDR3 DNA is TGTGCCAGCAGCTTAGCCTATCGAGGGACAGGGACCGGCCGGGGACATGGCTACACCTTC. This codes for CASSLAYRGTGTGRGHGYTF.

The chain couples TRBV4-1 to TRBJ1-2, with 8 positions matching TRBD1. Germline CDR1 reads MGHRA; CDR2 reads YSYEKL. The CDR3 length is 14 residues. The J segment lost 3 bases and the V segment lost 2 bases, leaving 2 bases of the junction unmatched. CDR3 coding DNA: TGCGCCAGCAGCCAAACAGGGGGGGACTATGGCTACACCTTC. It codes for CASSQTGGDYGYTF.